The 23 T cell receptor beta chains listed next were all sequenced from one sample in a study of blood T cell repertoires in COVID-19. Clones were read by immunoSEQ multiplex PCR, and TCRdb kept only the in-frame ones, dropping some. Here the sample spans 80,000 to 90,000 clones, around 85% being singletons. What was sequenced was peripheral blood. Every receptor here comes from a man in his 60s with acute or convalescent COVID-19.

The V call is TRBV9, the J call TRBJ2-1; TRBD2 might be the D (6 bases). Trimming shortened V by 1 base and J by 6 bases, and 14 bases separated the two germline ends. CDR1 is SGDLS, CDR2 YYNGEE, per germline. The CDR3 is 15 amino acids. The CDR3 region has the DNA TGTGCCAGCAGCGTAAGTACGGGGGTCAGCAATGAGCAGTTCTTC. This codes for CASSVSTGVSNEQFF.

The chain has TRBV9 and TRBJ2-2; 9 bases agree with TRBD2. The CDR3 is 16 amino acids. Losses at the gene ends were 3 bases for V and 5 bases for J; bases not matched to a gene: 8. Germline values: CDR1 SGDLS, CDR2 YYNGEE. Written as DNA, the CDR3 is TGTGCCAGCAGCGCGAAAGCGGGGGGCGGAACCGGGGAGCTGTTTTTT. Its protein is CASSAKAGGGTGELFF.

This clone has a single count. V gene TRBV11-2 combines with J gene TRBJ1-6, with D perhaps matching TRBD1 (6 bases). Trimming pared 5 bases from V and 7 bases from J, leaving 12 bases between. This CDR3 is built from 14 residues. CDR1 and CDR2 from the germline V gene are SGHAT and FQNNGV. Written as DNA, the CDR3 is TGTGCCAGCAGCACCCGGGACAAGAATTCACCCCTCCACTTT. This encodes CASSTRDKNSPLHF.

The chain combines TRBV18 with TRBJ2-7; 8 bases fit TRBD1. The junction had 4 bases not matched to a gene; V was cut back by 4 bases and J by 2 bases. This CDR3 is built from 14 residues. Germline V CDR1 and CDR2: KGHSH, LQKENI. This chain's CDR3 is CASSLRQGTYEQYF. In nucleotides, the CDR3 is TGTGCCAGCTCACTAAGACAGGGGACCTACGAGCAGTACTTC.

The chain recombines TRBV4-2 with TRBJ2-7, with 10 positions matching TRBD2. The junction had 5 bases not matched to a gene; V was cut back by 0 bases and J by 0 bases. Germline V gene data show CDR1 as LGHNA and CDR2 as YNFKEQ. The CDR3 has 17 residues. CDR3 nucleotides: TGTGCCAGCAGCCAAGAACTTAGCGGGGGGACCTCCTACGAGCAGTACTTC. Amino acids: CASSQELSGGTSYEQYF.

Written as DNA, the CDR3 is TGTGCCTGGAGTCCCCTCGGGAGTGGGGCAGAGACCCAGTACTTC. Its translation is CAWSPLGSGAETQYF. The chain is built from TRBV30 and TRBJ2-5, with D perhaps matching TRBD2 (6 bases). Germline CDR1 and CDR2: GTSNPN and SVGIG (reference sequence). The length of the CDR3 is 15 residues. V shed 2 bases and J shed 4 bases, with 17 bases lying between them.

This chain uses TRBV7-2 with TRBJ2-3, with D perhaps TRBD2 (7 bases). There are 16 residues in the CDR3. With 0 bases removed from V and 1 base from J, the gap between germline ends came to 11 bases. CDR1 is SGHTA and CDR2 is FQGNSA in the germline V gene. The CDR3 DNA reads TGTGCCAGCAGCTTAGCGGGGGGGCCAGGCACAGATACGCAGTATTTT. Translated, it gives CASSLAGGPGTDTQYF.

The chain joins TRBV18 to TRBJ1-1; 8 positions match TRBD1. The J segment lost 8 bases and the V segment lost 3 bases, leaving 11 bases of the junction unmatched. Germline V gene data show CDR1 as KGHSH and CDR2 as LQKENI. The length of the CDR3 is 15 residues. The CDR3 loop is CASSPTTGGSTEAFF. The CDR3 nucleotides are TGTGCCAGCTCACCTACCACAGGGGGTTCGACGGAAGCTTTCTTT.

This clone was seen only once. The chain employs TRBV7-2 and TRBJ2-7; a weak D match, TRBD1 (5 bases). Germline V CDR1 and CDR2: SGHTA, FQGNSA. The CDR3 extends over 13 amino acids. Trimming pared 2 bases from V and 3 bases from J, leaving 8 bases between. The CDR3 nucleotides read TGTGCCAGCAGCTTAAGGGGCGACTACGAGCAGTACTTC. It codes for CASSLRGDYEQYF. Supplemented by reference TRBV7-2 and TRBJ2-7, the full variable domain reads GAGVSQSPSNKVTEKGKDVELRCDPISGHTALYWYRQSLGQGLEFLIYFQGNSAPDKSGLPSDRFSAERTGGSVSTLTIQRTQQEDSAVYLCASSLRGDYEQYFGPGTRLTVT.

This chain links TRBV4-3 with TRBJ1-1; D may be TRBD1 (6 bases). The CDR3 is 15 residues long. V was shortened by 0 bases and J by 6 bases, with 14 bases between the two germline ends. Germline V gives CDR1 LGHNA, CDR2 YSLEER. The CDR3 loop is CASSQDWKGVAEAFF. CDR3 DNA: TGCGCCAGCAGCCAAGATTGGAAGGGGGTAGCTGAAGCTTTCTTT.

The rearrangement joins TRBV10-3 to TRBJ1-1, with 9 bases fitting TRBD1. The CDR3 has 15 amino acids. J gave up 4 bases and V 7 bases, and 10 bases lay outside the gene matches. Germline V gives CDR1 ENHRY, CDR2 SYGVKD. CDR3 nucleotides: TGTGCCATCAAAATCGACAGGGGGAAGGGCACTGAAGCTTTCTTT. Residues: CAIKIDRGKGTEAFF.

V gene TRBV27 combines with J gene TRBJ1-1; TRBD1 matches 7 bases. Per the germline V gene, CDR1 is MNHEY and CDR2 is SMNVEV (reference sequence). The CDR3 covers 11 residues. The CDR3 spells CTSGTVTEAFF. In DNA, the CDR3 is TGTACCTCCGGGACAGTCACTGAAGCTTTCTTT.

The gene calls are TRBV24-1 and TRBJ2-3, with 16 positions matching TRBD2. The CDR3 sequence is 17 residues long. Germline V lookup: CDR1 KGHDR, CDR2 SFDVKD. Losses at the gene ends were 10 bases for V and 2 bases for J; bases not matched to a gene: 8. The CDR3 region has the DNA TGTGCCACTGGGACTAGCGGGGGGGTAACCCACACAGATACGCAGTATTTT. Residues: CATGTSGGVTHTDTQYF.

This CDR3 is CASSLSSGGPEKLFF. CDR3 coding DNA: TGTGCCAGCAGTTTATCCTCAGGGGGCCCTGAAAAACTGTTTTTT. This chain joins TRBV27 and TRBJ1-4; 8 bases map to TRBD1. Germline V gene lookup returns CDR1 MNHEY and CDR2 SMNVEV (reference sequence). Germline trimming cut 0 bases from V and 7 bases from J; bases unmatched to any gene: 4. CDR3 length: 15 amino acids.

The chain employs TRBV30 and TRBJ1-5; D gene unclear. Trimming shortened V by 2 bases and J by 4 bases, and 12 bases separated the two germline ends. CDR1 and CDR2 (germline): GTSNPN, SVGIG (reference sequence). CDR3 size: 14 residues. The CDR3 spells CAWSPAGGNQPQHF. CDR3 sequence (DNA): TGTGCCTGGAGTCCCGCTGGAGGGAATCAGCCCCAGCATTTT.

The CDR3 reads CASSGGQGTDTQYF. CDR3 nucleotides: TGTGCCAGCAGCGGAGGACAAGGCACAGATACGCAGTATTTT. This chain links TRBV9 with TRBJ2-3, with D possibly being TRBD1 (5 bases). V was clipped by 3 bases and J by 1 base, with 9 bases between them. The CDR3 totals 14 residues. The germline gives CDR1 SGDLS, CDR2 YYNGEE. Filled out from reference TRBV9 and TRBJ2-3, the complete variable domain reads DSGVTQTPKHLITATGQRVTLRCSPRSGDLSVYWYQQSLDQGLQFLIQYYNGEERAKGNILERFSAQQFPDLHSELNLSSLELGDSALYFCASSGGQGTDTQYFGPGTRLTVL.

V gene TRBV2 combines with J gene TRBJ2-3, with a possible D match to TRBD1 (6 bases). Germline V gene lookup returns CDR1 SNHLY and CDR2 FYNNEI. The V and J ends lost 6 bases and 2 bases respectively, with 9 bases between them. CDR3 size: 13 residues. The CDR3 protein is CASSNRDTDTQYF. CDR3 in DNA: TGTGCCAGCAGCAACAGGGACACAGATACGCAGTATTTT. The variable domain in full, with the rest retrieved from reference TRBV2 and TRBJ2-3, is EPEVTQTPSHQVTQMGQEVILRCVPISNHLYFYWYRQILGQKVEFLVSFYNNEISEKSEIFDDQFSVERPDGSNFTLKIRSTKLEDSAMYFCASSNRDTDTQYFGPGTRLTVL.

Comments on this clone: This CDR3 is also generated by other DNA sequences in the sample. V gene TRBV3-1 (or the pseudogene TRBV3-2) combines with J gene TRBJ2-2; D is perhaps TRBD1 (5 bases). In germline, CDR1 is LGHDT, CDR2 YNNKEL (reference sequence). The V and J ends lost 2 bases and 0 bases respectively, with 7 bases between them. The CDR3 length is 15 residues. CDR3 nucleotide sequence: TGTGCCAGCAGCCAACGGACAACGAACACCGGGGAGCTGTTTTTT. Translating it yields CASSQRTTNTGELFF.

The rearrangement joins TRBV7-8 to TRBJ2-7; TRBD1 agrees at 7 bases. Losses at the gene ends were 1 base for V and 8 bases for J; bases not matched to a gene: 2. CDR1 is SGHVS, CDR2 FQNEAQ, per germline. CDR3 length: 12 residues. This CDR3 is CASSLGDSKQYF. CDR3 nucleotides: TGTGCCAGCAGCTTAGGGGACAGCAAGCAGTACTTC.

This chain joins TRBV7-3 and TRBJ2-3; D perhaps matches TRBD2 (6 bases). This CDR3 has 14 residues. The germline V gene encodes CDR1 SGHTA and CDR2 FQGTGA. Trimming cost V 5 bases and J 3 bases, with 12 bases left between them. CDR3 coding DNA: TGTGCCAGCAGCACAACCGGGGGAACAGATACGCAGTATTTT. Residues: CASSTTGGTDTQYF.

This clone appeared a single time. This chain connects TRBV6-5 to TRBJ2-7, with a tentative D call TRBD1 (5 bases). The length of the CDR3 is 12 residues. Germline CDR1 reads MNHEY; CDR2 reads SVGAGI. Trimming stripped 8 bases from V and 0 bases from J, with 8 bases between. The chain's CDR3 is CASRQGSYEQYF. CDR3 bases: TGTGCCAGCCGGCAGGGCTCCTACGAGCAGTACTTC.

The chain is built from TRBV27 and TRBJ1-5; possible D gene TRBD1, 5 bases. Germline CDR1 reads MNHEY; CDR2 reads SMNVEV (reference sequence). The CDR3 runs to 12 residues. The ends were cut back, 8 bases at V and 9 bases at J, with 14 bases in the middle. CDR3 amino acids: CASGDGGMPQHF. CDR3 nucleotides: TGTGCCAGCGGAGACGGGGGGATGCCCCAGCATTTT.

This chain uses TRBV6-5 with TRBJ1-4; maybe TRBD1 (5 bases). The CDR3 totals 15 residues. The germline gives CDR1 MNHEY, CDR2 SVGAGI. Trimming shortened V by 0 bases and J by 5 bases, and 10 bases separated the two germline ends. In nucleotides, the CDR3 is TGTGCCAGCAGTTACTCTACAGGATCGAATGAAAAACTGTTTTTT. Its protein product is CASSYSTGSNEKLFF.